This T cell receptor (beta chain) was observed in a study of shared clonotypes between healthy human individuals. Points from the study as a whole: Among non-shared clonotypes, generation probabilities were lower than among those shared by all four donors. What naive subsets generally showed was a larger estimated richness than memory subsets showed. The low donor count limited represented genetic and exposure-history diversity.

V was pared by 2 bases and J by 1 base, with 17 bases between. This CDR3 contains 17 residues. Germline V gene lookup returns CDR1 MDHEN and CDR2 SYDVKM. Positive CCR7 selection of CD45RO-negative cells yielded the naive CD8 cells, and terminally differentiated effector memory CD45RA+ cells were excluded. Only in-frame clones appear in the TCRdb table, and some are missing; sequencing was by immunoSEQ multiplex PCR. The sample has approximately 650,000 clones, around 95% seen once. To note about this clone: Its specificity is unknown.

Sequencing was performed on naive CD8+ T cells sorted from blood. The chain combines TRBV28 with TRBJ1-1; possible D gene TRBD1, 5 bases. This clonotype originated in a woman aged 25 to 39 in good health. This CDR3 is CASSLRDLPAGNTEAFF. The DNA of the CDR3 is TGTGCCAGCAGTTTAAGGGACCTCCCTGCGGGGAACACTGAAGCTTTCTTT.